Given below is one T cell receptor (beta chain) in context. As yet, its antigen is unknown. This CDR3 spans 14 amino acids. The V segment lost 3 bases and the J segment 4 bases; nucleotides outside the gene matches: 4. Germline V gives CDR1 MNHNS, CDR2 SASEGT. The sample comes from a study of cytomegalovirus exposure and HLA in healthy donors. Overall study: As an earlier analysis found, around 190 million T cells yielded 100 million to 130 million unique TCR beta sequences.

This PCR relied on a set of 60 Vbeta primers and 13 Jbeta primers. The table came from immunoSEQ multiplex PCR; TCRdb's copy has only in-frame clones and leaves some out. The sample lists 100,000 or so clones, approximately 68% occurring once. Study outcomes and limitations: In a later analysis, a genetic analysis reported fewer productive-TCR N-insertions in an Asian-associated ancestry cluster than the cohort average. Rare sequences made up most TCRs, while some public TCRs were found in many donors.

J is TRBJ1-1 and V is TRBV6-1, with 8 bases fitting TRBD1. The sequence came from a woman between 18 and 29 years old in good health and CMV-seropositive. The sample was PBMCs. The CDR3 loop reads CASSDPDRVTEAFF. The CDR3 bases are TGTGCCAGCAGTGACCCGGACAGGGTCACTGAAGCTTTCTTT.